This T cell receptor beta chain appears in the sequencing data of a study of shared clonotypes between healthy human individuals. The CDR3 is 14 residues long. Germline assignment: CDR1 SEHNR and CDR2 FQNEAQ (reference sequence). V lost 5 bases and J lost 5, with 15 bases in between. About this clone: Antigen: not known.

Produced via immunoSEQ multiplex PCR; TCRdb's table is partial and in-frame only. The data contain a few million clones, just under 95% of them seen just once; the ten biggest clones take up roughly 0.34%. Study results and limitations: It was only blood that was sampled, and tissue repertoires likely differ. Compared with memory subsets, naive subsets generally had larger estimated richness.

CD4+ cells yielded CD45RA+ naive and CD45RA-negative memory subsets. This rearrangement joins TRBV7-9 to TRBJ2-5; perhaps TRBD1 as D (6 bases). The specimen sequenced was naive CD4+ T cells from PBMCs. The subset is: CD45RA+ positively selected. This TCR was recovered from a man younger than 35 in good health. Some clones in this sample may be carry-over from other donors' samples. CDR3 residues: CASSLDRWGETQYF. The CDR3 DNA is TGTGCCAGCAGCCTAGACAGGTGGGGCGAGACCCAGTACTTC.